The next 22 T cell receptor beta chains were all read from a single sample in a study of blood T cell repertoires in COVID-19. The protocol was immunoSEQ multiplex PCR, while the TCRdb copy is restricted to in-frame clones and leaves out a portion. The table has some 110,000 clones, roughly 88% seen once. Source material: peripheral blood. These TCRs come from a human donor in a cohort sampled during active COVID-19.

This clone was counted once. The chain carries TRBV25-1 and TRBJ1-2; no reliable D call. This CDR3 is 13 amino acids long. Germline V gives CDR1 MGHDK, CDR2 SYGVNS. V lost 4 bases, J lost 1 base, and 7 bases lay in between. This CDR3 reads CASSVSSNYGYTF. CDR3 coding DNA: TGTGCCAGCAGTGTCTCGAGTAACTATGGCTACACCTTC.

The chain links TRBV16 to TRBJ1-1, with D tentatively TRBD1 (6 bases). Germline V gene data show CDR1 as KGHSY and CDR2 as FQNENV. CDR3 length: 17 residues. With 2 bases removed from V and 0 bases from J, the gap between germline ends came to 16 bases. The CDR3 nucleotides read TGTGCCAGCAGCCAACCAACAGGGTTTAGGGTGAACACTGAAGCTTTCTTT. It encodes CASSQPTGFRVNTEAFF.

The chain uses TRBV18 and TRBJ2-1; D ambiguous. This CDR3 is 13 amino acids long. V was clipped by 2 bases and J by 9 bases, with 11 bases between them. Germline V gene sequence: CDR1 KGHSH, CDR2 LQKENI. Written as DNA, the CDR3 is TGTGCCAGCTCACCAGGGCTCGCCATTGAGCAGTTCTTC. It codes for CASSPGLAIEQFF.

The J gene is TRBJ1-2, the V gene TRBV28; D is ambiguous. This CDR3 is built from 12 residues. V was shortened by 6 bases and J by 0 bases, with 5 bases between the two germline ends. Looked up from germline, CDR1 is MDHEN and CDR2 is SYDVKM. The CDR3 is CASRTSNYGYTF. CDR3 nucleotides: TGTGCCAGCAGGACTTCTAACTATGGCTACACCTTC.

V is TRBV7-8 and J is TRBJ2-7, with 9 positions matching TRBD2. This CDR3 region has 16 residues. The germline V gene encodes CDR1 SGHVS and CDR2 FQNEAQ. Losses at the gene ends were 2 bases for V and 6 bases for J; bases not matched to a gene: 11. Written as DNA, the CDR3 is TGTGCCAGCAGCTTAAATTCTGCGGGAGGGTCGGTCGAGCAGTACTTC. Its translation is CASSLNSAGGSVEQYF.

A word on this clone: One junction end disagrees with the germline gene, perhaps due to a read error. The J gene is TRBJ2-1, the V gene TRBV27, with 9 bases identical to TRBD2. The germline CDR1 and CDR2 sequences are MNHEY and SMNVEV (reference sequence). CDR3 size: 13 residues. The CDR3 is CASSPEPGLAWVF. The CDR3 coding sequence is TGTGCCAGCAGTCCGGAGCCGGGACTAGCCTGGGTCTTC.

The chain couples TRBV27 to TRBJ1-1; TRBD1 matches at 7 bases. The CDR3 loop spans 15 amino acids. V lost 6 bases to trimming and J lost 1 base; unmatched junction nucleotides: 8. Germline values: CDR1 MNHEY, CDR2 SMNVEV (reference sequence). The CDR3 region has the DNA TGTGCCAGCAGCCCCAACGAGGGGGCGAACACTGAAGCTTTCTTT. This sequence encodes CASSPNEGANTEAFF.

This clone was seen only a few times. The chain joins TRBV6-2 or TRBV6-3 to TRBJ1-5; D call uncertain. The V end lost 2 bases, the J end lost 5 bases, and 13 bases lay between the germline ends. CDR1 and CDR2 (germline): MNHEY, SVGEGT. This CDR3 region has 15 residues. CDR3 region: CASSYLHDQDQPQHF. The CDR3 nucleotides read TGTGCCAGCAGTTACCTTCATGACCAGGATCAGCCCCAGCATTTT.

The chain recombines TRBV19 with TRBJ2-2, with D unresolved. V lost 4 bases to trimming and J lost 7 bases, with 10 bases between them. This CDR3 comprises 13 residues. Germline V lookup: CDR1 LNHDA, CDR2 SQIVND (reference sequence). The CDR3 is CASSRKQIGELFF. In nucleotides, the CDR3 is TGTGCCAGTAGTAGGAAACAGATCGGGGAGCTGTTTTTT.

The chain combines TRBV3-1 (or the pseudogene TRBV3-2) with TRBJ1-2; 10 bases line up with TRBD1. There are 14 residues in the CDR3. V shed 4 bases and J 2 bases; nucleotides not matched to a gene: 1. Per germline, CDR1 LGHDT and CDR2 YNNKEL (reference sequence). DNA of the CDR3: TGTGCCAGCAGCCGACAGGGGGCAAACTATGGCTACACCTTC. Protein product: CASSRQGANYGYTF.

The chain couples TRBV4-3 to TRBJ2-5, with D perhaps TRBD2 (6 bases). The CDR3 runs to 16 residues. CDR1 is LGHNA, CDR2 YSLEER, per germline. Trimming left V 3 bases short and J 5 bases short, with 19 bases between. The CDR3 DNA sequence: TGCGCCAGCAGCCATACTAGGAGGGCCGGCAAGGAGACCCAGTACTTC. Translated: CASSHTRRAGKETQYF.

The CDR3 here is CASSSQGGYDEQFF. Written as DNA, the CDR3 is TGCGCCAGCAGCTCGCAGGGGGGTTACGATGAGCAGTTCTTC. V is TRBV5-1 and J is TRBJ2-1, with D perhaps TRBD1 (7 bases). V lost 3 bases to trimming and J lost 8 bases, with 15 bases between them. Per germline, CDR1 SGHRS and CDR2 YFSETQ. This CDR3 spans 14 amino acids.

The chain is built from TRBV6-4 and TRBJ2-1, with a weak D call TRBD2 (6 bases). In germline, CDR1 is MRHNA, CDR2 SNTAGT. The CDR3 length is 13 residues. With 4 bases removed from V and 13 bases from J, the gap between germline ends came to 17 bases. The CDR3 sequence: CASSANPGLSQFF. The CDR3 DNA follows: TGTGCCAGCAGTGCCAACCCGGGACTCTCCCAGTTCTTC.

This clone was detected once. The rearrangement joins TRBV12-2 to TRBJ2-5; the table calls TRBD2, which could not be checked here. TRBV12-2 is a pseudogene. The CDR3 is 20 residues long. The CDR3 protein is CASRLHETNVKREGSETQYF. The CDR3 bases are TGTGCAAGTCGCTTACACGAAACGAATGTAAAGCGGGAGGGCTCTGAGACCCAGTACTTC.

As concerns this clone: One end of the junction varies from germline; a read error may be responsible. The chain is built from TRBV28 and TRBJ1-2, with a possible D match to TRBD1 (6 bases). This CDR3 is 12 amino acids long. Looked up from germline, CDR1 is MDHEN and CDR2 is SYDVKM. The CDR3 spells CASSLGFQGKDF. CDR3 in DNA: TGTGCCAGCAGTTTAGGATTCCAGGGGAAGGACTTC.

The gene calls are TRBV27 and TRBJ2-1; unclear D gene. V lost 5 bases and J lost 0, with 14 bases in between. CDR3 length: 16 residues. Germline-derived CDR1 and CDR2 are MNHEY and SMNVEV (reference sequence). The CDR3 sequence is CASSPAGASSYNEQFF. CDR3 bases: TGTGCCAGCAGTCCGGCAGGCGCAAGCTCCTACAATGAGCAGTTCTTC.

The chain links TRBV7-6 to TRBJ1-3, with D possibly matching TRBD1 (6 bases). V was pared by 5 bases and J by 5 bases, with 16 bases between. The CDR3 length is 15 residues. The germline V gene encodes CDR1 SGHVS and CDR2 FNYEAQ. Here the CDR3 reads CASSPQGIVRNTIYF. As DNA, the CDR3 is TGTGCCAGCAGCCCACAGGGAATAGTTCGAAACACCATATATTTT. The variable domain in full, completed from reference TRBV7-6 and TRBJ1-3, reads GAGVSQSPRYKVTKRGQDVALRCDPISGHVSLYWYRQALGQGPEFLTYFNYEAQQDKSGLPNDRFSAERPEGSISTLTIQRTEQRDSAMYRCASSPQGIVRNTIYFGEGSWLTVV.

The gene calls are TRBV5-6 and TRBJ2-1, with 10 bases aligning to TRBD1. Looked up from germline, CDR1 is SGHDT and CDR2 is YYEEEE. Trimming cost V 0 bases and J 1 base; bases outside gene matches: 7. This CDR3 comprises 18 residues. CDR3 residues: CASSLDRGQGWSYNEQFF. The CDR3 DNA reads as TGTGCCAGCAGCTTGGATCGGGGACAGGGGTGGTCCTACAATGAGCAGTTCTTC.

The chain recombines TRBV7-6 with TRBJ2-3, with 11 bases fitting TRBD2. This CDR3 contains 15 residues. Germline V gene sequence: CDR1 SGHVS, CDR2 FNYEAQ. V lost 5 bases, J lost 4 bases, and 5 bases stayed unmatched. Here the CDR3 reads CASSPRTSGSDTQYF. The DNA of the CDR3 is TGTGCCAGCAGCCCCCGGACTAGCGGGTCAGATACGCAGTATTTT.

The chain recombines TRBV7-9 with TRBJ2-7; 8 positions match TRBD1. Germline V gene data show CDR1 as SEHNR and CDR2 as FQNEAQ (reference sequence). Trimming cost V 2 bases and J 5 bases; bases outside gene matches: 11. The CDR3 consists of 16 residues. The CDR3 region is CASSLLKTGESDEQYF. DNA of the CDR3: TGTGCCAGCAGCTTACTCAAGACAGGGGAAAGCGACGAGCAGTACTTC.

Only one count was recorded for this clone. J is TRBJ1-5 and V is TRBV5-6; TRBD1 matches at 8 bases. The CDR3 length is 14 residues. V trimming: 4 bases; J trimming: 6 bases; junction bases outside the gene matches: 6. Germline lookup yields CDR1 SGHDT and CDR2 YYEEEE. The CDR3 region is CASSPRGLGQPQHF. CDR3 nucleotides: TGTGCCAGCAGCCCCAGGGGGCTCGGTCAGCCCCAGCATTTT.

J is TRBJ2-1 and V is TRBV3-1 (or the pseudogene TRBV3-2), with TRBD1 as a possible D gene (6 bases). This CDR3 spans 17 amino acids. Germline loops: CDR1 LGHDT, CDR2 YNNKEL (reference sequence). The V gene lost 5 bases and the J gene lost 1 base, with 18 bases spanning the gap. The CDR3 loop is CASSRRRGTPSYNEQFF. The CDR3 DNA reads as TGTGCCAGCAGCAGAAGACGAGGGACACCGTCCTACAATGAGCAGTTCTTC.